This T cell receptor beta chain is from a study of metastatic and nonmetastatic thyroid tumors. General study results and limits: Patients with malignant thyroid tumors reportedly had significantly higher TCR beta diversity than those with benign nodules, in blood and tumor.

Notes on this clone: The antigen is undetermined.

No treatment of any kind had been given to any patient before thyroid surgery. Through MiXCR, TCRdb re-clonotyped the PCR reads. The top ten clones hold roughly 20% of a sample with about 34,000 clones, 35% of them seen once. The TCR was taken from a female donor with papillary thyroid cancer or a benign thyroid nodule (not recorded which). Some clones in this sample may be carry-over from other donors' samples. Sequencing was performed on tumor tissue.

CDR3 nucleotides: TGTGCCACTAAAACCGGTTTTTATGGCTACACCTTC. Protein: CATKTGFYGYTF. This chain uses TRBV6-1 with TRBJ1-2; no reliable D call. Trimming took off 10 bases at V and 5 bases at J, with 14 bases between the two ends. The CDR3 contains 12 residues. Germline assignment: CDR1 MNHNS and CDR2 SASEGT.